This T cell receptor beta chain is from a study of cytomegalovirus exposure and HLA in healthy donors. Notes on the study in general: Using a false discovery rate of 0.05, a later analysis showed that 16,951 TCR beta sequences were associated with HLA alleles. Later work showed greater clonal expansion in HLA-associated TCR beta chains than in equally common others. Trimming of TCR beta V- and J-genes showed a link, identified in a later analysis, to a missense DCLRE1C variant.

To note about this clone: Antigen: not known.

Primers included in the PCR were 60 Vbeta and 13 Jbeta primers. Study processing details: Later, an analysis found about 83 million unique TCR beta chains, and approximately 10 million of these were shared. The method was immunoSEQ multiplex PCR; TCRdb's version includes in-frame clones alone and lacks a portion of them. The D gene and trimming were derived from the DNA, and the V and J assignments and clone size from that table. The sample contains about 89,000 clones, about 83% of which appear only once. CDR3 size: 16 residues. V trimming: 2 bases; J trimming: 1 base; junction bases outside the gene matches: 6. Germline V lookup: CDR1 MNHEY, CDR2 SVGAGI.

Sequencing was done on a sample of PBMCs. The clonotype was recovered from a female donor in good health and CMV-seropositive. This chain links TRBV6-5 with TRBJ2-3, with 7 bases identical to TRBD1. In nucleotides, the CDR3 is TGTGCCAGCAGTTACCGGCAGGGGGTCGGCACAGATACGCAGTATTTT. Translation: CASSYRQGVGTDTQYF.